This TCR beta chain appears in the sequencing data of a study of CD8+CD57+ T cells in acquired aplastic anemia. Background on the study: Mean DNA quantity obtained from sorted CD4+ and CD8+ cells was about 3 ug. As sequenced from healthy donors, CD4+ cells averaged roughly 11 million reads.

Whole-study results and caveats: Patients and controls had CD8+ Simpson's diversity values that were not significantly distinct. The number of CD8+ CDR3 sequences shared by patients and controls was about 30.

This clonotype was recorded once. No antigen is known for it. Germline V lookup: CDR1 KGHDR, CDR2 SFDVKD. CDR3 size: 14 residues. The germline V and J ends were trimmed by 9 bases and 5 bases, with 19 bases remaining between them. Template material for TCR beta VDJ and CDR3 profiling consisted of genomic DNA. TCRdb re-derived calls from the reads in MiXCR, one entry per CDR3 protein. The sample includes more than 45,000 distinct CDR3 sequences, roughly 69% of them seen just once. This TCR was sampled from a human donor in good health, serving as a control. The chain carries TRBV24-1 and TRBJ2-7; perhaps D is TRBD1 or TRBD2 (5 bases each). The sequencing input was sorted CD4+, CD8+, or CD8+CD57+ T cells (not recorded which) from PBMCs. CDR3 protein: CATAPPGTGNEQYF. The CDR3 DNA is TGTGCCACCGCCCCACCAGGGACGGGGAACGAGCAGTACTTC.